This T cell receptor (beta chain) comes out of a study of blood T cell repertoires in COVID-19. Looking at the study overall: Spain, Italy and the United States supplied samples that represented acute and convalescent COVID-19. From T cells, B-cell-depleted T cells, or PBMCs came the material, which was cDNA or gDNA.

Germline CDR1 LGHDT, CDR2 YNNKEL (reference sequence). The CDR3 length is 14 residues. V lost 0 bases, J lost 2 bases, and 8 bases lay in between. Authors' processing steps: Reference gene primer amplification gave estimated nucleated cell counts. Only in-frame clones appear in the TCRdb table, and some are missing; sequencing was by immunoSEQ multiplex PCR. D and trimming were read from the DNA, whereas the V and J calls and clone size are those reported in that table. The sample holds roughly 88,000 clones, about four fifths seen once. The sequenced material came from peripheral blood. The TCR was taken from a woman of 80 years or more with acute or convalescent COVID-19. The chain links TRBV3-1 (or the pseudogene TRBV3-2) to TRBJ2-7; possibly TRBD2 for D (5 bases). As DNA, the CDR3 is TGTGCCAGCAGCCAAGATCCCGGGGCCTACGAGCAGTACTTC. This encodes CASSQDPGAYEQYF.